The T cell receptor (beta chain) described here comes from a study of CXCR3-negative and CXCR3-positive naive CD8 T cells. Points from the study as a whole: The TRBV-TRBJ usage of naive CXCR3-negative and CXCR3-positive cells was similar, but that of memory cells differed. Diversity ran similarly high across both naive subsets but far lower in memory CD8+ cells. Researchers report that CXCR3-positive naive cells carry more hydrophobic TRB CDR3s than CXCR3-negative naive cells.

Details on this clonotype: The antigen is undetermined.

The TRB cDNA libraries were prepared by 5' RACE with UMI labels. From the 5' RACE reads, TCRdb lists one entry per CDR3 protein and no DNA. The repertoire table contains about 92,000 distinct CDR3 sequences. CD8+ T cell subsets were each sorted in triplicate, a few hundred thousand cells apiece. The receptor was derived from a human donor in good health. Some clones in this sample may be carry-over from other donors' samples. Input material: naive CXCR3- CD8+ T cells from blood. The subset is: CD45RO-CCR7+CD27+CD95- naive CD8+ T cells lacking CXCR3 (TNR3-).

CDR3 sequence reads: CASSETGLGTEQFF. The chain uses TRBV18 and TRBJ2-1; TCRdb's D gene call, TRBD1, goes unchecked for lack of DNA. Germline V lookup: CDR1 KGHSH, CDR2 LQKENI. This CDR3 is built from 14 residues.